The T cell receptor beta chain under discussion was sequenced for a study of T cells in localized non-small cell lung cancer (dated by TCRdb to about 2020). Broadly, across the study: The study analyzed T cell repertoires of hundreds of early-stage NSCLC patients, comparing tumors and uninvolved tumor-adjacent lungs. NSCLC patients had a mean age of approximately 72 years, and 129 were male and over 85 female. The cohort consisted of about 240 treatment-naive NSCLC patients whose localized lung tumors had been resected.

At diagnosis, peripheral blood, uninvolved tumor-adjacent lung and tumor were collected and were preserved as a mix of fresh-frozen and FFPE material. Blood samples were analyzed as peripheral blood mononuclear cells for TCR repertoire profiling. As concerns this clone: The clone's antigen remains unknown. The sample holds no much larger clone one base away, and base qualities are not on file.

V and J are trimmed by 2 bases and 4 bases, and the gene matches miss 5 bases of the junction. The CDR3 runs 15 residues from the cysteine to the phenylalanine. The kept DNA is CDR3 alone, 45 bases in frame from the first base. The germline V gene (reference sequence) provides CDR1 MNHNY and CDR2 SVGAGI. The investigation overall reported the following: Because the study design was exploratory, TCR variables were selected using unadjusted p-values without false-discovery rate correction. Because multi-region sequencing of the tumors was not done, intratumor heterogeneity could not be ruled out. Longer overall survival was associated with higher T cell density in blood, whereas shorter survival was associated with higher clonality in adjacent lung. Of the top 100 tumor clones, a median of roughly 53 were detected in paired uninvolved adjacent lung; about 26 were also among that lung's top 100. Uninvolved tumor-adjacent lung showed the highest T cell clonality, higher than tumor, which suggests more focused antigenic responses in the adjacent lung.

TCR beta CDR3 regions were sequenced from DNA using the immunoSEQ Assay. Concerning the study's data processing: To compute T cell density, TCR beta template counts were normalized to usable DNA, which was estimated by amplifying housekeeping genes. The preseqR package was used to estimate richness by extrapolating to 400,000 templates for PBMC samples and to 120,000 templates for tissue samples. Clonality was calculated as one minus Pielou's evenness. Tissue-enriched TCRs were identified through differential abundance testing performed on productive amino-acid clonotypes, with a minimum total count of 5 and an alpha of 0.1. Repertoire overlap between compartments was quantified with the Jaccard Index and Morisita Overlap Index. TCR beta CDR3s were clustered by GLIPH together with public tetramer-defined viral CDR3s, and at least three viral sequences plus V-gene enrichment were required for viral motifs. In its TCRdb copy, this immuneACCESS table keeps in-frame sequences only and misses some clones. Where compared with another copy, unresolved V genes explain less than half of these, and the others have no known cause. V and J calls and clone size are those listed in that table; D and trimming were worked out from the DNA. Here the sample has nearly 15,000 clones; more than 80% occur a single time. The top ten clones comprise around 4.2% of the sample.

Recombination joined TRBV6-6 with TRBJ2-1, with 7 junctional bases fitting TRBD2. The TCR sequence derives from a woman aged 40 to 75 with stage I lung adenocarcinoma. Sequencing was performed on peripheral blood, taken before any cancer treatment. Read as DNA, the sequence is TGTGCCAGCAGTTACCAGCGGGGAGCTTACAATGAGCAGTTCTTC. Its protein is CASSYQRGAYNEQFF.